Shown below are 3 T cell receptor beta chains from a single sample sequenced in a study of shared clonotypes between healthy human individuals. Only in-frame clones appear in the TCRdb table, and some are missing; sequencing was by immunoSEQ multiplex PCR. The sample consists of 1.5 million to 1.9 million clones, approximately 98% of them appearing once. The source material was naive CD4+ T cells sorted from blood. Subset given: CD45RA+ positively selected. These receptors came from a man aged 25 to 45 in good health.

Worth noting for this clone: The sample holds other DNA sequences that translate to the same CDR3. The chain is built from TRBV5-1 and TRBJ2-7; TRBD2 matches at 8 bases. Germline V gene lookup returns CDR1 SGHRS and CDR2 YFSETQ. With V trimmed by 1 base and J by 3 bases, 3 bases remained unmatched. CDR3 length equals 14 residues. DNA of the CDR3: TGCGCCAGCAGCTTGAGAGCGGGGGACTACGAGCAGTACTTC. Protein: CASSLRAGDYEQYF.

The chain uses TRBV27 and TRBJ2-1; possibly TRBD2 for D (5 bases). In germline, CDR1 is MNHEY, CDR2 SMNVEV (reference sequence). The CDR3 extends over 11 amino acids. Between the trimmed V and J ends, which lost 11 bases and 15 bases, there was a span of 20 bases. In DNA, the CDR3 is TGTGCCTTACCCAGAGGGCTAGTCCCGTTCTTC. Its protein product is CALPRGLVPFF.

CDR3 sequence reads: CASSLNGPNYEQYF. Here the CDR3 DNA reads TGTGCCAGCAGTTTAAATGGACCGAACTACGAGCAGTACTTC. The V gene is TRBV28, the J gene TRBJ2-7, with unresolved D. There are 14 residues in the CDR3. Between the trimmed V and J ends, which lost 2 bases and 3 bases, there was a span of 11 bases. In germline, CDR1 is MDHEN, CDR2 SYDVKM.